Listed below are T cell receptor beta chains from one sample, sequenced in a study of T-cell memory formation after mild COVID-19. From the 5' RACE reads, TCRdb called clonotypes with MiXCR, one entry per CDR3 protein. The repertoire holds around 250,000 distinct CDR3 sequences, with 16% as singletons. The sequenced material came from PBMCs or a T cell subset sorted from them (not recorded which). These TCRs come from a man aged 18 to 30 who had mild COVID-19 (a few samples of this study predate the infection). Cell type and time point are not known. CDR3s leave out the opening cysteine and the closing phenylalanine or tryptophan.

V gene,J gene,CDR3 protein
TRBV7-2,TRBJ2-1,ASRRTARGLAGANSYNEQF
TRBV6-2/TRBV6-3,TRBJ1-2,ASRPGRRYVGIEGYT
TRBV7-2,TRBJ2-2,ASGEGGVPGELF
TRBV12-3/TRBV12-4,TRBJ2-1,ASRGGEQF
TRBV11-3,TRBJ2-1,ASSPGQGYYNEQF
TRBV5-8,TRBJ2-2,ASSLPGQGYTGELF
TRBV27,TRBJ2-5,ASGFPSAQY
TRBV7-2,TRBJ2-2,ASSWSNTGELF
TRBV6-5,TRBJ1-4,ASSYSDDREEKLF
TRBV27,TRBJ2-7,ASTGGSSYEQY
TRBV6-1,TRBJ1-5,ASSATDNSNQPQH
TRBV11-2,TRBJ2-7,ASSGGTGDNYEQY
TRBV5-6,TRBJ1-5,ASSLAPGAVSNQPQH
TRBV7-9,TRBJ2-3,ASSAGQTDTQY
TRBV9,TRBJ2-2,ASSVEGVGTGELF
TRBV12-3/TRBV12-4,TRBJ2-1,ASSLQFQGF
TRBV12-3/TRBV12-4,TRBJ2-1,ASRRLAGARYNEQF
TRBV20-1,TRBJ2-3,SAIRASGTDTQY
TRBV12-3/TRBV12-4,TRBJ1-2,ASREQGVGNYGYT
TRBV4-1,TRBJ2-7,ASSQVSRGPTYEQY
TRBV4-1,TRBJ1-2,ASSRVGQGAYGYT
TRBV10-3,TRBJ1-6,AISESEGMWNSPLH
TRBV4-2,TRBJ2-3,ASSQGRSIDTQY